This T cell receptor beta chain came from a study of blood T cell repertoires in COVID-19. For the study at large: COVID-19 samples, acute and convalescent, were from the United States, Italy and Spain. The cDNA or gDNA used as material had been derived from T cells, B-cell-depleted T cells, or PBMCs.

Germline V gene data show CDR1 as SNHLY and CDR2 as FYNNEI. The CDR3 is made up of 16 amino acids. The ends lost 5 bases at V and 4 bases at J; junction bases unmatched: 9. In the source study's methods: Reference gene primer amplification yielded estimated nucleated cell counts. Libraries were prepared by immunoSEQ multiplex PCR; TCRdb keeps only in-frame clonotypes and omits some of them. That table supplies the V and J calls and clone size; D and trimming were determined from the DNA. The sample lists around 200,000 clones; more than 85% were seen once. This receptor was identified in a man aged 40-49 years with active or convalescent COVID-19. Sample: peripheral blood. V is TRBV2 and J is TRBJ1-5; TRBD1 agrees at 9 bases. The CDR3 sequence is CASSSGTGKPNQPQHF. The DNA for the CDR3 is TGTGCCAGCAGTTCCGGGACAGGGAAGCCTAATCAGCCCCAGCATTTT.